The clone carrying this T cell receptor (beta chain) was recorded a few times. Its antigen is unknown. These data are taken from a study of T cells in Graves' hyperthyroidism and ophthalmopathy. Study results and caveats: Median prediction lead before ophthalmopathy onset was around 7 months with the model.

TCR beta CDR3 regions were amplified from RNA transcripts. The HTBI primer set was used in a first-round RT-PCR of the TCR CDR3. From the multiplex PCR reads, TCRdb called clonotypes with MiXCR, one entry per CDR3 protein. The data show fewer than 300,000 distinct CDR3 sequences, 12% to 15% seen once. There are 15 residues in the CDR3. The V end lost 1 base, the J end lost 6 bases, and 16 bases lay between the germline ends. Germline V gene lookup returns CDR1 DFQATT and CDR2 SNEGSKA (reference sequence). Patients having uncontrolled infection, another autoimmune disease, pregnancy or lactation were not included.

This chain connects TRBV20-1 to TRBJ1-5; D perhaps matches TRBD1 (6 bases). The sample consisted of blood. The receptor was derived from a woman in her 50s with Graves' hyperthyroidism that later progressed to Graves' ophthalmopathy. CDR3 bases: TGCAGTGCTAGAGCCAGGGGAGTCACAACTCAGCCCCAGCATTTT. It encodes CSARARGVTTQPQHF.